This is a list of T cell receptor beta chains from one sample in a study of shared clonotypes between healthy human individuals. Repertoires were generated with immunoSEQ multiplex PCR, while TCRdb's copy carries only in-frame clones and drops some. This table holds 98,000 or so clones, 68% found once. Sequenced input: memory CD8+ T cells sorted from blood. These receptors originate from a woman in her twenties or thirties in good health. Both conserved end residues are part of each CDR3. A D gene is named only where the DNA matches it firmly. A row's size may be missing; if present it is once, few, many or a size class.

>NA|TRBV28|NA|TRBJ1-6
CASSSGRDSYNSPLHF
TGTGCCAGCAGTTCCGGTAGGGACTCCTATAATTCACCCCTCCACTTT
>NA|TRBV7-9|NA|TRBJ2-5
CASSGRDTDRETQYF
TGTGCCAGCAGCGGCCGGGACACCGACCGGGAGACCCAGTACTTC
>NA|TRBV28|NA|TRBJ2-3
CASSSTGSLTDTQYF
TGTGCCAGCAGTTCCACTGGGTCCCTCACAGATACGCAGTATTTT
>NA|TRBV2|NA|TRBJ1-1
CASSGDAPEAFF
TGTGCCAGCAGTGGGGACGCCCCTGAAGCTTTCTTT
>NA|TRBV28|NA|TRBJ2-7
CASRNTGGPYEQYF
TGTGCCAGCCGGAACACCGGGGGCCCCTACGAGCAGTACTTC
>TRBD1|TRBV28|NA|TRBJ2-7
CASSLGVGTGNEQYF
TGTGCCAGCAGTTTAGGGGTTGGGACAGGGAACGAGCAGTACTTC
>NA|TRBV28|NA|TRBJ2-1
CASSFRQGRYNEQFF
TGTGCCAGCAGTTTCCGGCAGGGTCGATACAATGAGCAGTTCTTC
>TRBD2|TRBV2|few|TRBJ2-7
CASKASGTGEQYF
TGTGCCAGCAAAGCAAGCGGGACCGGCGAGCAGTACTTC
>NA|TRBV11-1|few|TRBJ1-2
CASSFNTHYGYTF
TGTGCCAGCAGCTTCAACACCCACTATGGCTACACCTTC
>TRBD2|TRBV4-1|NA|TRBJ2-3
CASSQDWAGGPGDTQYF
TGCGCCAGCAGCCAAGATTGGGCGGGAGGGCCGGGAGATACGCAGTATTTT
>TRBD1|TRBV28|NA|TRBJ1-5
CASSLSDRAVSDQPQHF
TGTGCCAGCAGTTTATCTGACAGGGCGGTCTCGGATCAGCCCCAGCATTTT
>NA|TRBV23-1|NA|TRBJ1-2
CASSQSLVLLGSSTTNYGYTF
TGCGCCAGCAGTCAATCCTTAGTGCTGTTGGGCTCTAGTACTACTAACTATGGCTACACCTTC
>TRBD2|TRBV4-3|NA|TRBJ2-7
CASSQSPGLAGREQYF
TGCGCCAGCAGCCAAAGCCCGGGACTAGCGGGGAGGGAGCAGTACTTC
>TRBD1|TRBV18|NA|TRBJ1-3
CASSGDSSGNTIYF
TGTGCCAGCTCCGGGGACAGCTCTGGAAACACCATATATTTT
>NA|TRBV14|NA|TRBJ1-2
CASSQIGTYGYTF
TGTGCCAGCAGCCAAATAGGGACCTATGGCTACACCTTC
>TRBD2|TRBV27|once|TRBJ2-7
CASSTETSGSYEQYF
TGTGCCAGCAGTACGGAGACTAGCGGGAGTTACGAGCAGTACTTC
>TRBD1|TRBV4-1|NA|TRBJ2-4
CASSQVNYGTGDRNIQYF
TGCGCCAGCAGCCAAGTAAACTACGGGACAGGGGACCGAAACATTCAGTACTTC
>NA|TRBV6-1|once|TRBJ1-1
CASYGGAGLVEAFF
TGTGCCTCCTACGGGGGCGCAGGGCTCGTTGAAGCTTTCTTT
>NA|TRBV5-8|many|TRBJ1-6
CASSLTGNSPLHF
TGTGCCAGCAGCTTGACGGGAAATTCACCCCTCCACTTT
>NA|TRBV27|NA|TRBJ2-7
CASSLRTGWGEQYF
TGTGCCAGCAGTCTAAGGACTGGCTGGGGCGAGCAGTACTTC
>NA|TRBV25-1|NA|TRBJ2-7
CASSEGRSAPYEQYF
TGTGCCAGCAGCGAAGGACGGAGCGCCCCCTACGAGCAGTACTTC
>TRBD2|TRBV29-1|NA|TRBJ2-3
CSVGAGGGTDTQYF
TGCAGCGTTGGGGCGGGAGGAGGCACAGATACGCAGTATTTT
>NA|TRBV10-3|NA|TRBJ2-7
CAISEFSVGSYEQYF
TGTGCCATCAGTGAGTTCTCGGTGGGCTCCTACGAGCAGTACTTC
>NA|TRBV7-7|NA|TRBJ2-3
CASSLERTDTQYF
TGTGCCAGCAGCTTAGAACGCACAGATACGCAGTATTTT
>TRBD1|TRBV18|NA|TRBJ2-7
CASSPVEGQGSHEQYF
TGTGCCAGCTCACCAGTTGAGGGACAGGGGTCCCACGAGCAGTACTTC
>NA|TRBV7-2|NA|TRBJ2-1
CASSLLLLGSNEQFF
TGTGCCAGCAGCTTACTGTTGCTAGGGAGCAATGAGCAGTTCTTC
>NA|TRBV27|once|TRBJ1-1
CASSRDVGTEAFF
TGTGCCAGCAGCCGCGATGTGGGAACTGAAGCTTTCTTT
>NA|TRBV19|NA|TRBJ1-1
CASSLISNTEAFF
TGTGCCAGTAGTTTAATATCGAACACTGAAGCTTTCTTT
>TRBD1|TRBV6-6|NA|TRBJ1-4
CASSYSTGGTEKLFF
TGTGCCAGCAGTTACTCGACAGGGGGTACGGAAAAACTGTTTTTT
>NA|TRBV29-1|NA|TRBJ1-2
CSVGQTYGYTF
TGCAGCGTTGGCCAGACCTATGGCTACACCTTC
>TRBD1|TRBV5-1|many|TRBJ1-1
CASSLGDSSQAFF
TGCGCCAGCAGCTTGGGGGACAGTTCCCAAGCTTTCTTT
>TRBD1|TRBV5-4|NA|TRBJ2-3
CASRDSTSTDTQYF
TGTGCCAGCCGGGACAGCACTAGCACAGATACGCAGTATTTT
>NA|TRBV4-1|NA|TRBJ2-7
CASSQATGPGYEQYF
TGCGCCAGCAGCCAAGCCACAGGGCCGGGCTACGAGCAGTACTTC
>NA|TRBV19|NA|TRBJ2-3
CASSRGFPDTQYF
TGTGCCAGTAGTAGGGGGTTCCCAGATACGCAGTATTTT
>TRBD2|TRBV4-1|NA|TRBJ2-7
CASSQEVRTSVPEQYF
TGCGCCAGCAGCCAAGAGGTCCGGACTAGCGTCCCCGAGCAGTACTTC
>TRBD2|TRBV5-1|NA|TRBJ2-3
CASSRRTSGSSSTDTQYF
TGCGCCAGCAGCCGAAGGACTAGCGGGAGTTCATCCACAGATACGCAGTATTTT
>TRBD2|TRBV27|few|TRBJ2-7
CASSLSGRGFSYEQYF
TGTGCCAGCAGTTTATCGGGGAGGGGTTTCTCCTACGAGCAGTACTTC
>TRBD2|TRBV19|NA|TRBJ2-7
CASRLKGLADYEQYF
TGTGCCAGTAGACTCAAGGGACTAGCGGACTACGAGCAGTACTTC
>NA|TRBV28|NA|TRBJ2-5
CASSLVAPQETQYF
TGTGCCAGCAGTTTAGTAGCGCCCCAAGAGACCCAGTACTTC
>TRBD2|TRBV10-3|NA|TRBJ2-3
CASSDTSGSADTQYF
TGTGCCAGCAGTGATACTAGCGGGAGCGCTGATACGCAGTATTTT